This note documents a single TCR beta chain sequence. Which antigen it targets is not known. Per-base qualities were not stored, and no clone one base away is much larger. At the junction V is shortened by 1 base and J by 2 bases; bases outside the gene matches: 2. The cysteine opens and the phenylalanine closes a CDR3 of 15 amino acids. The sequence is cut down to CDR3 DNA, 45 bases in frame from base 1. The germline V gene supplies CDR1 SGHDT and CDR2 YYEEEE. The CDR3 regions of human TCRbeta chains were analyzed by immunosequencing. Processing in the source paper ran as follows. TCRs in the repertoires were compared against a reference library of SARS-CoV-2-specific TCRs that had been generated with the MIRA antigen-specificity platform. Breadth was defined as the fraction of unique TCRs that were SARS-CoV-2-associated. Depth was defined as the fraction of total T cells that were SARS-CoV-2-associated. Using the MIRA data, each spike-specific TCR was mapped to the spike region that the TCR reacts to and placed in a CD4 or CD8 class. Log10-transformed breadth and depth values were compared by one-way ANOVA with Sidak's multiple comparisons tests. TCRdb took this table from immuneACCESS and kept in-frame rearrangements with V and J called. Such tables lack part of the clones; where checked against another copy, unresolved V genes explain under half of the gap, and the rest is unexplained. That table gives V, J and clone size, and the DNA gave D and trimming. In this sample the table shows approximately 170,000 clones, roughly 89% of which occur a single time. The top ten constitute 1.5% to 2% of the sample.

The data are from a study of T cell responses to AZD1222 COVID-19 vaccine (dated by TCRdb to about 2021). Background for the entire study: AZD1222 recipients with second doses at about 4 weeks or about 12 weeks were pooled, because spike-specific TCR depth and breadth did not differ between schedules. A total of around 240 trial participants underwent TCR sequencing, of whom 207 received two doses of AZD1222 and around 25 received two doses of the MenACWY control vaccine. Enrollment into the trials was organized by age into subgroups of 18-55, 56-69 and 70-plus years, and those subgroups contained about 160, 30 and 59 TCR-sequenced participants, respectively. Here is what the overall study found, with its caveats: CD4 TCRs associated with the vaccine covered the entire spike protein, and the dominant responses were in regions 160-218 and 743-854. Conclusions about previously exposed vaccinees are limited because only a handful of AZD1222 recipients were SARS-CoV-2 seropositive at baseline. Participants were mostly white British and included more females than males, and it was suggested by the authors that clonal diversity may have been underestimated. Epitopes outside the regions mutated in the B.1.351 and B.1.1.7 variants were reportedly recognized by nearly half of the unique spike-specific TCRs. Because no samples from the day 14 peak response were available, repertoires could be characterized only after the peak T cell response. After two AZD1222 doses, both the breadth and the depth of spike-specific TCRs were significantly higher than at day 0 and than in MenACWY recipients. In the small 56-69-year group, the increase in depth fell short of significance, most likely because of low power.

What this sample's time point label stands for: baseline before first vaccination. Vaccinee samples came from UK trials COV001 and COV002, including a single-blind randomized controlled phase 2/3 trial of AZD1222 (ChAdOx1 nCoV-19) in healthy adults. Trial participant PBMC samples were collected at day 0 and day 28 after the second dose for TCRbeta chain sequencing. This chain joins TRBV5-6 to TRBJ2-3, with 9 bases in between that match TRBD1. This clonotype originated in an adult in good health. The sample in question was peripheral blood, obtained on day 0 of AZD1222 vaccination. The CDR3 sequence is CASSLRQGVTDTQYF. The bases read TGTGCCAGCAGCTTGAGACAGGGGGTCACAGATACGCAGTATTTT.